Here is one T cell receptor (beta chain) with its context. Its antigen is still unknown. No much larger clone is present one base from it, and per-base qualities are unavailable. These data originate in a study of blood T cell repertoires in COVID-19 (dated by TCRdb to about 2020). At the level of the whole study: Samples covering the acute and convalescent phases of COVID-19 were provided by collaborators in the United States, Italy and Spain. The material from the prospective study consisted of cDNA or gDNA derived from T cells, B-cell-depleted T cells, or PBMCs. Deeply sampled blood TCRbeta repertoires from subjects exposed to, actively infected with, or recovered from COVID-19 were included in the dataset. The repertoires were released in a freely available public database intended as a resource for research on the immune response to SARS-CoV-2. The samples were drawn from the first 160 participants of the ongoing ImmuneRACE study and from 950 to 1,500 subjects provided by 6 global collaborators. Sample metadata almost always included a de-identified subject ID, COVID-19 status, age in years and sex. HLA class I and class II types, where available, came from metadata supplied by the sample provider rather than from assay-based typing.

The junction carries 12 bases between V and J, which are trimmed by 0 bases and 10 bases respectively. CDR1 and CDR2 are read off the germline V gene as MGHRA and YSYEKL. Taken from cysteine to phenylalanine, the CDR3 has 13 residues. The retained sequence is limited to the CDR3, 39 bases, with the frame set at the first base. In the prospective study, participants were about 18 to 90 years old, resided in about two dozen geographic areas of the United States, and were enrolled through a virtual design. In the prospective study, participants were assigned to cohorts based on the clinical history participants reported in a screening survey and a study questionnaire. Exposed participants had been in contact, within 2 weeks of entering the study, with a person who had a PCR-confirmed or clinician-diagnosed case of COVID-19. In the prospective study, whole blood, serum and a nasopharyngeal or oropharyngeal swab were collected from each participant by mobile phlebotomists. Participants in the prospective study had the option to provide additional blood draws and questionnaires over a roughly two-month period. Before DNA extraction, blood samples from the prospective study were shipped at room temperature or frozen.

Paper-wide results and their limitations: The amount of clinical and demographic metadata varied by source and participant and was provided uncurated.

The immunoSEQ Assay, a bias-controlled multiplex PCR, was used to amplify TCRbeta CDR3 regions from genomic DNA. Processing in the source paper ran as follows. Nucleated cell counts per sample were estimated from amplification of reference gene primers within the assay. To quantify the absolute abundance of each unique TCRbeta CDR3 rearrangement, sequence reads were collapsed and filtered. Productive Simpson clonality was computed per sample as the square root of Simpson's diversity index over productive rearrangements. TCRdb carries this immuneACCESS record with in-frame sequences only. Its versions omit some clonotypes, under half of them owing to an unresolved V gene in the studies checked, with the rest unexplained. V and J calls and clone size are as listed in that table; D and trimming were resolved from the DNA. For this sample there are fewer than 250,000 clones; 90% appear just once. About 15% of the sample is in the top ten clones.

The sequence was collected from a man younger than 40 who had been exposed to COVID-19. The chain is encoded by TRBV4-1 joined to TRBJ1-1; the D gene is not confidently resolved. The sequenced material came from PBMCs or T cells enriched from blood (not recorded which). The CDR3 has the sequence CASSQDSGSAAFF. The nucleotide sequence reads as follows: TGCGCCAGCAGCCAAGATAGCGGGAGTGCAGCTTTCTTT.